This T cell receptor beta chain was found in a study of blood T cell repertoires in COVID-19. Study summary: Sites in the United States, Italy and Spain provided acute and convalescent COVID-19 samples. PBMCs, B-cell-depleted T cells, or T cells were the source of the cDNA or gDNA that made up the material.

The CDR3 extends over 15 amino acids. With 2 bases clipped from V and 0 bases from J, the junction kept 3 bases outside the gene matches. Germline CDR1 reads MNHEY; CDR2 reads SVGEGT. How the authors handled the data: Amplifying reference gene primers gave estimates of nucleated cell counts. Libraries were prepared by immunoSEQ multiplex PCR; TCRdb keeps only in-frame clonotypes and omits some of them. The DNA gave D and trimming, while V, J and clone size come from that table. The sample includes around 260,000 clones, around 86% of them seen just once. The chain has TRBV6-2 or TRBV6-3 and TRBJ2-7, with 8 bases matching TRBD1. The TCR comes from a human donor in a cohort sampled during active COVID-19. The sample was peripheral blood. CDR3 residues: CASSYPDRASYEQYF. For the CDR3, the DNA is TGTGCCAGCAGTTACCCGGACAGGGCCTCCTACGAGCAGTACTTC.